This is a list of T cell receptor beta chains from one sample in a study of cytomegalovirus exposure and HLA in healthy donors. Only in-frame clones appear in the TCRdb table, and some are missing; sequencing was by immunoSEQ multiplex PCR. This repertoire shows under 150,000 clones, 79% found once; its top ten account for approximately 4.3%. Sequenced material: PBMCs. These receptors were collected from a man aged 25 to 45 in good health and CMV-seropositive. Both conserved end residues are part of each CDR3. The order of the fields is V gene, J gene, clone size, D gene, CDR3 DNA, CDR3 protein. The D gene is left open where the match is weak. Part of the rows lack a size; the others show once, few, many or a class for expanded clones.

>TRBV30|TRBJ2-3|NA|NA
TGTGCCTGGGGAGACCCGTACACAGATACGCAGTATTTT
CAWGDPYTDTQYF
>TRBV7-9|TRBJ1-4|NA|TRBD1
TGTGCCAGCAAACAGGGGCCCTCAACTAATGAAAAACTGTTTTTT
CASKQGPSTNEKLFF
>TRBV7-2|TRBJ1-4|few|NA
TGTGCCAGCAGCCCCGGGAGAGATGAAAAACTGTTTTTT
CASSPGRDEKLFF
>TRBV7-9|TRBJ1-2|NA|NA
TGTGCCAGCAGCTTAGCGCGGAGAGGATATAGCTACACCTTC
CASSLARRGYSYTF
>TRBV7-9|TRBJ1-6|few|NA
TGTTCCAGCAGCCGACAGGATTCACCCCTCCACTTT
CSSSRQDSPLHF
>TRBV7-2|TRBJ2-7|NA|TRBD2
TGTGCCAGCAGCTCCCGTCGGGGGGGGGAGCAGTACTTC
CASSSRRGGEQYF
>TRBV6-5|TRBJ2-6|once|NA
TGTGCCAGCAGTTGGGGGGGCTCTGGGGCCAACGGCCTGACTTTC
CASSWGGSGANGLTF
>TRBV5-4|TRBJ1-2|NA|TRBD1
TGTGCCAGCAGACCGGGACAGGGGTCTAACTATGGCTACACCTTC
CASRPGQGSNYGYTF
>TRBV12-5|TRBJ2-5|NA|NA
TGTGCTAGTGGTTTGGTACGGCAGGGACTGTTTGAGCAGTACTTC
CASGLVRQGLFEQYF
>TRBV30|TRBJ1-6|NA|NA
TGTGCCTGGAGTTTAAGTTGGGCTTCACCCCTCCACTTT
CAWSLSWASPLHF
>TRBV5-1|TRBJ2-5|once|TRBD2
TGCGCCAGCAGCTTGGTGGGACTAGCGGACCAAGAGACCCAGTACTTC
CASSLVGLADQETQYF
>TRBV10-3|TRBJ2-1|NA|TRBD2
TGTGCTAGCGGGAGGTTTGGTAATGAGCAGTTCTTC
CASGRFGNEQFF
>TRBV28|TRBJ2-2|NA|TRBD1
TGTGCCAGCAGTCCCGGGACAGGGCACGGGGAGCTGTTTTTT
CASSPGTGHGELFF
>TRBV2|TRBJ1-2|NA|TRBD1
TGTGCCAGCGCCCCAGGAGGGACAGGGGGCGATTTGGCTGGCTACACCTTC
CASAPGGTGGDLAGYTF
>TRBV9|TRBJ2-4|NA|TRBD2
TGTGCCAGCAGCGCCAGACGGGGGGGGAACATTCAGTACTTC
CASSARRGGNIQYF
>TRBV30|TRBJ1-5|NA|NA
TGTGCCTGGAGCCAAAGCCGCGTCAATCAGCCCCAGCATTTT
CAWSQSRVNQPQHF
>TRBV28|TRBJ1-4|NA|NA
TGTGCCAGCAGAATCACGACGGCGACGGGACTGACTAATGAAAAACTGTTTTTT
CASRITTATGLTNEKLFF